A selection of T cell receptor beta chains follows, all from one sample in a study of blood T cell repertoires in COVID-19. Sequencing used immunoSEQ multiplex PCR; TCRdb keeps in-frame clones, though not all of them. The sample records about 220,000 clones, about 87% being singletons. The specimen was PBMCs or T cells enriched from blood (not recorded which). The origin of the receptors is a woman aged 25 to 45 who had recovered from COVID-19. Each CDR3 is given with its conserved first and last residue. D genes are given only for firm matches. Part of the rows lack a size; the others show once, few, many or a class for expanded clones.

CDR3nt: TGTGCCAGCAGCCCCCAGTTTGAGGGCGGGAATGGCTACACCTTC
CDR3aa: CASSPQFEGGNGYTF
len: 15
j_gene: TRBJ1-2
v_gene: TRBV7-6
abundance: NA
d_gene: NA

CDR3nt: TGCGCCAGCAGCCAAGACAGGGGCACCTACAATGAGCAGTTCTTC
CDR3aa: CASSQDRGTYNEQFF
len: 15
j_gene: TRBJ2-1
v_gene: TRBV4-3
abundance: NA
d_gene: NA

CDR3nt: TGCGCCAGCAGCCAAGGGGGACTGATAAGCTCTGGGGCCAACGTCCTGACTTTC
CDR3aa: CASSQGGLISSGANVLTF
len: 18
j_gene: TRBJ2-6
v_gene: TRBV4-3
abundance: NA
d_gene: NA

CDR3nt: TGTGCCAGCAGCCCGTCGACAGGGACGTCTTCAGCTTTCTTT
CDR3aa: CASSPSTGTSSAFF
len: 14
j_gene: TRBJ1-1
v_gene: TRBV7-9
abundance: many
d_gene: TRBD1

CDR3nt: TGTGCCAGCAGCCAACCGAGGGACAGGGTGGTTGCGAGCACCTATAATTCACCCCTCCACTTT
CDR3aa: CASSQPRDRVVASTYNSPLHF
len: 21
j_gene: TRBJ1-6
v_gene: TRBV4-2
abundance: NA
d_gene: TRBD1

CDR3nt: TGCGCCAGCAGCCAAGAAGTTTCTCCCGGGACAACTTATGGCTACACCTTC
CDR3aa: CASSQEVSPGTTYGYTF
len: 17
j_gene: TRBJ1-2
v_gene: TRBV4-3
abundance: NA
d_gene: NA

CDR3nt: TGTGCCAGCAGCCAAGATCGACAGGGTTTCTCACCCCTCCACTTT
CDR3aa: CASSQDRQGFSPLHF
len: 15
j_gene: TRBJ1-6
v_gene: TRBV4-2
abundance: NA
d_gene: TRBD1

CDR3nt: TGCGCCAGCAGCCAAGGACAGACCGCAACTAATGAAAAACTGTTTTTT
CDR3aa: CASSQGQTATNEKLFF
len: 16
j_gene: TRBJ1-4
v_gene: TRBV4-1
abundance: NA
d_gene: NA

CDR3nt: TGTGCCAGCAGCCAGTCCTCGGGCTATGGCTACACCTTC
CDR3aa: CASSQSSGYGYTF
len: 13
j_gene: TRBJ1-2
v_gene: TRBV14
abundance: NA
d_gene: NA

CDR3nt: TGTGCCAGCAGCTTAGCGTACAGGGCCAATTCACCCCTCCACTTT
CDR3aa: CASSLAYRANSPLHF
len: 15
j_gene: TRBJ1-6
v_gene: TRBV7-2
abundance: NA
d_gene: NA

CDR3nt: TGTGCCAGCAGCTTAGAATTGGACTCCGGATATAACTATGGCTACACCTTC
CDR3aa: CASSLELDSGYNYGYTF
len: 17
j_gene: TRBJ1-2
v_gene: TRBV11-2
abundance: NA
d_gene: NA

CDR3nt: TGTGCCAGCAGCTTAGCTGCAGGAAGCTCCTACGAGCAGTACTTC
CDR3aa: CASSLAAGSSYEQYF
len: 15
j_gene: TRBJ2-7
v_gene: TRBV7-2
abundance: NA
d_gene: NA

CDR3nt: TGCGCCAGCAGCCAAGATAAGTGGGGACAGGGTTTCTGGAATGAGCAGTTCTTC
CDR3aa: CASSQDKWGQGFWNEQFF
len: 18
j_gene: TRBJ2-1
v_gene: TRBV4-3
abundance: NA
d_gene: TRBD1

CDR3nt: TGTGCCAGTAGTATGCGACAGGTAGAGGGCTACACCTTC
CDR3aa: CASSMRQVEGYTF
len: 13
j_gene: TRBJ1-2
v_gene: TRBV19
abundance: NA
d_gene: NA

CDR3nt: TGTGCCAGCAGCGCCTCAGGGGGCGAAGACTCCTCCTATAATTCACCCCTCCACTTT
CDR3aa: CASSASGGEDSSYNSPLHF
len: 19
j_gene: TRBJ1-6
v_gene: TRBV7-6
abundance: NA
d_gene: TRBD1

CDR3nt: TGCAGCGTGGGGGACAGGGTCACTGAAGCTTTCTTT
CDR3aa: CSVGDRVTEAFF
len: 12
j_gene: TRBJ1-1
v_gene: TRBV29-1
abundance: NA
d_gene: TRBD1

CDR3nt: TGTGCCAGCAGCTTAGGGCAGTACTACAATGAGCAGTTCTTC
CDR3aa: CASSLGQYYNEQFF
len: 14
j_gene: TRBJ2-1
v_gene: TRBV7-8
abundance: NA
d_gene: NA

CDR3nt: TGTGCCACCAGCAGAGCGAGACAGGGAAACACTGAAGCTTTCTTT
CDR3aa: CATSRARQGNTEAFF
len: 15
j_gene: TRBJ1-1
v_gene: TRBV15
abundance: NA
d_gene: TRBD1

CDR3nt: TGTGCCAGCAGCTTAACGTTGGGACAGGCTCATGGCTACACCTTC
CDR3aa: CASSLTLGQAHGYTF
len: 15
j_gene: TRBJ1-2
v_gene: TRBV7-9
abundance: NA
d_gene: TRBD1

CDR3nt: TGTGCCAGCAGTCGGCGGGGGTTCACCACCGGGGAGCTGTTTTTT
CDR3aa: CASSRRGFTTGELFF
len: 15
j_gene: TRBJ2-2
v_gene: TRBV6-5
abundance: NA
d_gene: TRBD2

CDR3nt: TGTGCCAGCAGCCAAGATTTGGCCGTGCCTGGCTATGGCTACACCTTC
CDR3aa: CASSQDLAVPGYGYTF
len: 16
j_gene: TRBJ1-2
v_gene: TRBV3-1/TRBV3-2
abundance: NA
d_gene: NA

CDR3nt: TGCGCCAGCAGCCAAGACCTAGGGAGCGGCTACACCTTC
CDR3aa: CASSQDLGSGYTF
len: 13
j_gene: TRBJ1-2
v_gene: TRBV4-3
abundance: NA
d_gene: NA

CDR3nt: TGTGCCACCAGTGCGCAGTCCACAGATACGCAGTATTTT
CDR3aa: CATSAQSTDTQYF
len: 13
j_gene: TRBJ2-3
v_gene: TRBV24-1
abundance: few
d_gene: NA

CDR3nt: TGTGCCAGCAGTAGACTTAACAGGGGGAACACCGGGGAGCTGTTTTTT
CDR3aa: CASSRLNRGNTGELFF
len: 16
j_gene: TRBJ2-2
v_gene: TRBV6-2/TRBV6-3
abundance: NA
d_gene: TRBD1

CDR3nt: TGTGCCAGCAGTGGGAGAGGGACTGAAGCTTTCTTT
CDR3aa: CASSGRGTEAFF
len: 12
j_gene: TRBJ1-1
v_gene: TRBV9
abundance: NA
d_gene: NA

CDR3nt: TGTGCCAGCAGCGTAGCTACAGGGACAGGGAATGAGCAGTTCTTC
CDR3aa: CASSVATGTGNEQFF
len: 15
j_gene: TRBJ2-1
v_gene: TRBV9
abundance: NA
d_gene: TRBD1

CDR3nt: TGCGCCAGCAGCCAAGAGCGGCGAGGTTGGGGGACAGGGGTAACCGGGGAGCTGTTTTTT
CDR3aa: CASSQERRGWGTGVTGELFF
len: 20
j_gene: TRBJ2-2
v_gene: TRBV4-3
abundance: NA
d_gene: TRBD1

CDR3nt: TGTGCCACCAGCAGAGATCGGGGGACAGGAGTCTATGGCTACACCTTC
CDR3aa: CATSRDRGTGVYGYTF
len: 16
j_gene: TRBJ1-2
v_gene: TRBV15
abundance: NA
d_gene: TRBD1

CDR3nt: TGTGCCAGCAGCTTACTAGCGGGGAACGCAGATACGCAGTATTTT
CDR3aa: CASSLLAGNADTQYF
len: 15
j_gene: TRBJ2-3
v_gene: TRBV9
abundance: NA
d_gene: TRBD2

CDR3nt: TGCGCCAGCAGCTTGGGGTGGACAGGGGCTGGTCTGGACTATGGCTACACCTTC
CDR3aa: CASSLGWTGAGLDYGYTF
len: 18
j_gene: TRBJ1-2
v_gene: TRBV5-1
abundance: NA
d_gene: TRBD1

CDR3nt: TGCGCCAGCAGCGTGACTAGCGGAAACACCGGGGAGCTGTTTTTT
CDR3aa: CASSVTSGNTGELFF
len: 15
j_gene: TRBJ2-2
v_gene: TRBV5-1
abundance: NA
d_gene: TRBD2

CDR3nt: TGTGCCAGCAGCCAGACAGGGGGTTCTGGAAACACCATATATTTT
CDR3aa: CASSQTGGSGNTIYF
len: 15
j_gene: TRBJ1-3
v_gene: TRBV7-3
abundance: NA
d_gene: TRBD1

CDR3nt: TGTGCCAGCAGCCAACCGGGACAGGGAATCTCTGGGGCCAACGTCCTGACTTTC
CDR3aa: CASSQPGQGISGANVLTF
len: 18
j_gene: TRBJ2-6
v_gene: TRBV14
abundance: NA
d_gene: TRBD1

CDR3nt: TGTGCCAGCAGCTCATCCGGGACAGGTCGCAATCAGCCCCAGCATTTT
CDR3aa: CASSSSGTGRNQPQHF
len: 16
j_gene: TRBJ1-5
v_gene: TRBV7-8
abundance: NA
d_gene: TRBD1

CDR3nt: TGTGCCAGCTCACCCTCGGAGATCACTGAAGCTTTCTTT
CDR3aa: CASSPSEITEAFF
len: 13
j_gene: TRBJ1-1
v_gene: TRBV18
abundance: NA
d_gene: NA

CDR3nt: TGCGCCAGCAGCCAAGACCACAGGAATTCACCCCTCCACTTT
CDR3aa: CASSQDHRNSPLHF
len: 14
j_gene: TRBJ1-6
v_gene: TRBV4-3
abundance: NA
d_gene: NA

CDR3nt: TGTGCCAGCAGCTTATTTGCGGATCAGCCCCAGCATTTT
CDR3aa: CASSLFADQPQHF
len: 13
j_gene: TRBJ1-5
v_gene: TRBV7-9
abundance: few
d_gene: NA

CDR3nt: TGTGCCAGTAGTATCCCCGGGACTAGCGGTTACAATGAGCAGTTCTTC
CDR3aa: CASSIPGTSGYNEQFF
len: 16
j_gene: TRBJ2-1
v_gene: TRBV19
abundance: NA
d_gene: TRBD2

CDR3nt: TGTGCCAGCGACTCGGACAGGGGGGGTGTCTATGGCTACACCTTC
CDR3aa: CASDSDRGGVYGYTF
len: 15
j_gene: TRBJ1-2
v_gene: TRBV7-2
abundance: NA
d_gene: TRBD1

CDR3nt: TGTGCCAGCAGTTTACGGGATCAGCCCCAGCATTTT
CDR3aa: CASSLRDQPQHF
len: 12
j_gene: TRBJ1-5
v_gene: TRBV12-3/TRBV12-4
abundance: NA
d_gene: NA

CDR3nt: TGTGCCAGCAGTTACCGGGGGGTCTTTGGCTACACCTTC
CDR3aa: CASSYRGVFGYTF
len: 13
j_gene: TRBJ1-2
v_gene: TRBV6-5
abundance: NA
d_gene: NA

CDR3nt: TGCGCCAGCGGGGAGCGGGGGGACTCCTACGAGCAGTACTTC
CDR3aa: CASGERGDSYEQYF
len: 14
j_gene: TRBJ2-7
v_gene: TRBV5-1
abundance: NA
d_gene: TRBD2